This T cell receptor beta chain was recovered during a study of response to subunit inactivated influenza vaccine. This clonotype appeared a few times. TCRdb itself ran the RT-PCR reads through MiXCR, one entry per CDR3 protein. The sample lists around 600,000 distinct CDR3 sequences, about 11% occurring once. The CDR3 consists of 16 residues. Trimming pared 0 bases from V and 5 bases from J, leaving 15 bases between. Per the germline V gene, CDR1 is LNHNV and CDR2 is YYDKDF (reference sequence). The data also belong to a second study, concerning T cells expressing NK-cell markers. Turning to that study: cDNA encoding TCR beta was synthesized via 5'RACE template switching incorporating UMIs. Obtained from sorted CD3+CD56+NKG2C+, CD3+CD56+NKG2C- and CD3+CD56-NKG2C+ T cells were the TCR beta repertoires.

The J gene is TRBJ2-3, the V gene TRBV15, with D unresolved. The TCR sequence derives from a man aged 45-65 years who received an inactivated influenza vaccine. Sequenced material: PBMCs from blood, taken on the day of vaccination. Here the CDR3 DNA reads TGTGCCACCAGCAGAGATCCGGCAGGCAATAAAGATACGCAGTATTTT. This codes for CATSRDPAGNKDTQYF.